The 14 T cell receptor beta chains below were found in one sample sequenced in a study of cytomegalovirus exposure and HLA in healthy donors. PCR amplification relied on 60 Vbeta primers (plus 13 Jbeta primers). Produced via immunoSEQ multiplex PCR; TCRdb's table is partial and in-frame only. The sample lists about 190,000 clones, 81% seen once, with roughly 2.1% in the top ten. Sequenced input: PBMCs. All receptors come from a woman aged 18-35 years in good health and CMV-seropositive.

The chain recombines TRBV21-1 with TRBJ2-1; the listed D gene, TRBD2, was not tested against the DNA. TRBV21-1 is given as a pseudogene. This CDR3 has 19 amino acids. The CDR3 loop is CASTSKGPSGVFPDNEQFF. The CDR3 nucleotides read TGTGCCAGCACCTCAAAGGGACCCAGCGGGGTCTTCCCTGACAATGAGCAGTTCTTC.

This clone appeared once. The junction does not match germline at one end; this may be a read error. V and J are TRBV5-1 and TRBJ2-2; maybe TRBD2 (5 bases). The CDR3 consists of 12 residues. The germline gives CDR1 SGHRS, CDR2 YFSETQ. This CDR3 reads CAAMGVTGELLF. The CDR3 DNA sequence: TGCGCCGCGATGGGTGTGACCGGGGAGCTGCTTTTT. Full variable domain (missing parts from reference TRBV5-1 and TRBJ2-2): KAGVTQTPRYLIKTRGQQVTLSCSPISGHRSVSWYQQTPGQGLQFLFEYFSETQRNKGNFPGRFSGRQFSNSRSEMNVSTLELGDSALYLCAAMGVTGELLFGEGSRLTVL.

This clone was detected once. The chain is built from TRBV5-4 and TRBJ1-1; weak D call: TRBD1 (5 bases). Trimming stripped 0 bases from V and 1 base from J, with 10 bases between. Per the germline V gene, CDR1 is SGHNT and CDR2 is YYREEE (reference sequence). This CDR3 comprises 15 residues. The CDR3 region is CASSLALGANTEAFF. For the CDR3, the DNA is TGTGCCAGCAGCTTGGCCTTAGGGGCGAACACTGAAGCTTTCTTT. The variable domain in full, with the rest retrieved from reference TRBV5-4 and TRBJ1-1, is ETGVTQSPTHLIKTRGQQVTLRCSSQSGHNTVSWYQQALGQGPQFIFQYYREEENGRGNFPPRFSGLQFPNYSSELNVNALELDDSALYLCASSLALGANTEAFFGQGTRLTVV.

Comments on this clone: Germline is not matched at one junction end, which may reflect a read error. The chain links TRBV7-6 to TRBJ2-2, with D possibly matching TRBD2 (6 bases). CDR1 SGHVS and CDR2 FNYEAQ come from the germline V gene. CDR3 length: 12 residues. CDR3 sequence (DNA): TGTGCCAGCAGCTTGGGGGACGGGGGGCTGTTTTTT. Its translation is CASSLGDGGLFF.

The V gene is TRBV6-1, the J gene TRBJ2-5, with D perhaps matching TRBD2 (6 bases). The ends were cut back, 2 bases at V and 0 bases at J, with 13 bases in the middle. This CDR3 is 16 amino acids long. CDR1 is MNHNS and CDR2 is SASEGT in the germline V gene. CDR3 sequence (DNA): TGTGCCAGCAGTGAAAATATGGCGGGGTACCAAGAGACCCAGTACTTC. Its translation is CASSENMAGYQETQYF.

The V call is TRBV10-3, the J call TRBJ2-3; possibly TRBD1 for D (6 bases). The CDR3 contains 13 residues. V lost 8 bases, J lost 4 bases, and 13 bases lay in between. From germline, CDR1 is ENHRY and CDR2 SYGVKD. The CDR3 sequence: CAIRDQGSDTQYF. The CDR3, as DNA: TGTGCCATCCGCGATCAGGGGTCAGATACGCAGTATTTT.

The chain recombines TRBV28 with TRBJ2-5, with D perhaps TRBD1 (6 bases). The V and J ends lost 7 bases and 5 bases respectively, with 17 bases between them. The length of the CDR3 is 14 residues. Germline V gene lookup returns CDR1 MDHEN and CDR2 SYDVKM. CDR3 in amino acids: CASTDLRGRETQYF. Here the CDR3 DNA reads TGTGCCAGCACGGACCTCAGGGGAAGGGAGACCCAGTACTTC.

J is TRBJ2-7 and V is TRBV4-1; maybe TRBD1 (6 bases). The V end was cut by 5 bases, the J end by 2 bases, with 19 bases between. The CDR3 has 16 residues. The germline CDR1 and CDR2 sequences are MGHRA and YSYEKL. The CDR3 loop is CASSKAQGQRTYEQYF. In DNA form, the CDR3 reads TGCGCCAGCAGCAAAGCCCAAGGACAGCGGACCTACGAGCAGTACTTC.

This chain connects TRBV4-3 to TRBJ2-1, with D perhaps TRBD2 (6 bases). Deletions cut 0 bases from V and 5 bases from J, with 17 bases between. The CDR3 has 17 amino acids. The germline CDR1 and CDR2 sequences are LGHNA and YSLEER. This CDR3 is CASSQEYRDWKDNEQFF. DNA for the CDR3: TGCGCCAGCAGCCAAGAATACCGGGACTGGAAAGACAATGAGCAGTTCTTC.

This chain connects TRBV27 to TRBJ2-7, with a tentative D call TRBD2 (5 bases). The CDR3 covers 14 residues. Trimming pared 2 bases from V and 5 bases from J, leaving 13 bases between. Germline loops: CDR1 MNHEY, CDR2 SMNVEV (reference sequence). For the CDR3, the DNA is TGTGCCAGCAGTTTAGTGGGGAGTGTCGACGAGCAGTACTTC. Translating gives CASSLVGSVDEQYF.

The chain combines TRBV9 with TRBJ1-2, with 8 bases lining up with TRBD1. Germline V gene sequence: CDR1 SGDLS, CDR2 YYNGEE. The CDR3 is made up of 15 amino acids. The junction had 5 bases not matched to a gene; V was cut back by 4 bases and J by 0 bases. CDR3 sequence reads: CASSLGTGANYGYTF. In nucleotides, the CDR3 is TGTGCCAGCAGCCTGGGGACAGGAGCTAACTATGGCTACACCTTC.

A note on this clone: A read error may produce the germline difference seen at one junction end. The genes are TRBV7-2 and TRBJ1-5; 8 positions agree with TRBD1. Germline V gene data show CDR1 as SGHTA and CDR2 as FQGNSA. The CDR3 loop spans 12 amino acids. CDR3 in DNA: TGTGCCAGCAGCTCCCCGGACAGGGCCCTTGATTTT. Translated, it gives CASSSPDRALDF.

V and J are TRBV7-2 and TRBJ2-5; D perhaps matches TRBD2 (6 bases). V gave up 1 base and J gave up 1 base, with 13 bases separating them. This CDR3 is 16 amino acids long. Germline V gene data show CDR1 as SGHTA and CDR2 as FQGNSA. The CDR3 DNA reads as TGTGCCAGCAGCTTAGTCTCTACTAGCAGCCAAGAGACCCAGTACTTC. Translated, it gives CASSLVSTSSQETQYF. The variable domain in full, completed from reference TRBV7-2 and TRBJ2-5, reads GAGVSQSPSNKVTEKGKDVELRCDPISGHTALYWYRQSLGQGLEFLIYFQGNSAPDKSGLPSDRFSAERTGGSVSTLTIQRTQQEDSAVYLCASSLVSTSSQETQYFGPGTRLLVL.

V is TRBV21-1 and J is TRBJ2-6; the DNA was not used to check the table's D call, TRBD1. TRBV21-1 is noted as a pseudogene. CDR3 length equals 18 residues. CDR3 amino acids: CASTLERTVTSGANVLTF. In nucleotides, the CDR3 is TGTGCCAGCACCTTAGAAAGGACAGTGACATCTGGGGCCAACGTCCTGACTTTC.